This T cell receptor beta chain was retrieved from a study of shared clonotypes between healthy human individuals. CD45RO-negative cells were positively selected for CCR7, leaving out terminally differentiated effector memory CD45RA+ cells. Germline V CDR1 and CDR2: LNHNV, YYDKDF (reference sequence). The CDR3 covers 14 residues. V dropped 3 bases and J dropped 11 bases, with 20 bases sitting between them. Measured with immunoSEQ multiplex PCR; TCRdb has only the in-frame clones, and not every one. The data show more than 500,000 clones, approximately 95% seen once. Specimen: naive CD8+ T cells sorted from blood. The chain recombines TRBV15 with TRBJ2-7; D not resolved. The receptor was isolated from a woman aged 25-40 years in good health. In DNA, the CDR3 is TGTGCCACCAGCAGCCCTTCATTTGGCGACCCCGAGTACTTC. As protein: CATSSPSFGDPEYF.